This passage covers 6 T cell receptor beta chains from one sample sequenced in a study of blood T cell repertoires in COVID-19. Clones were sequenced by immunoSEQ multiplex PCR, and TCRdb holds only the in-frame ones, with some missing. Found here are 200,000 to 300,000 clones, over 75% of them singletons; the top ten hold 2% to 3%. Specimen: peripheral blood. The receptor source for this set is a woman aged 45-65 years with acute or convalescent COVID-19.

This chain uses TRBV18 with TRBJ1-6; D is undetermined. The V and J ends lost 1 base and 8 bases respectively, with 6 bases between them. This CDR3 region has 13 residues. The germline V gene has CDR1 KGHSH and CDR2 LQKENI. Here the CDR3 DNA reads TGTGCCAGCTCACCACAACTTGATTCACCCCTCCACTTT. Encoded protein: CASSPQLDSPLHF.

The chain combines TRBV7-9 with TRBJ2-1; D is unclear. V lost 3 bases, J lost 6 bases, and 12 bases lay in between. There are 14 residues in the CDR3. Per germline, CDR1 SEHNR and CDR2 FQNEAQ (reference sequence). The CDR3 coding sequence is TGTGCCAGCAGCTTTGGTCAGGCCGCCAATGAGCAGTTCTTC. Its translation: CASSFGQAANEQFF.

V usage is TRBV2 and J usage is TRBJ1-6; D unclear. Looked up from germline, CDR1 is SNHLY and CDR2 is FYNNEI. This CDR3 spans 15 amino acids. V was cut by 5 bases and J by 3 bases, with 11 bases left in between. This CDR3 is CASSSDKYYNSPLHF. CDR3 sequence (DNA): TGTGCCAGCAGTTCAGACAAGTACTATAATTCACCCCTCCACTTT.

This clone has only a few counts. The chain joins TRBV7-9 to TRBJ2-7, with a tentative D call TRBD2 (5 bases). The V and J ends lost 5 bases and 7 bases respectively, with 12 bases between them. Germline V gene data show CDR1 as SEHNR and CDR2 as FQNEAQ (reference sequence). The CDR3 totals 12 residues. As DNA, the CDR3 is TGTGCCAGCAGCATCGGTGGAGGAGAGCAGTACTTC. This translates into CASSIGGGEQYF.

The chain uses TRBV7-2 and TRBJ2-3, with 8 bases aligning to TRBD2. With V trimmed by 7 bases and J by 1 base, 4 bases remained unmatched. The CDR3 length is 14 residues. Germline V CDR1 and CDR2: SGHTA, FQGNSA. This CDR3 reads CASTLGRGTDTQYF. The CDR3 DNA reads TGTGCCAGCACCCTCGGGAGGGGCACAGATACGCAGTATTTT.

The chain combines TRBV7-6 with TRBJ2-3; 9 nucleotides agree with TRBD1. The CDR3 consists of 17 residues. The germline V gene has CDR1 SGHVS and CDR2 FNYEAQ. The J segment lost 3 bases and the V segment lost 5 bases, leaving 12 bases of the junction unmatched. The DNA of the CDR3 is TGTGCCAGCAGCCTATACAGGGGGCGCATTAGTACAGATACGCAGTATTTT. Protein product: CASSLYRGRISTDTQYF.